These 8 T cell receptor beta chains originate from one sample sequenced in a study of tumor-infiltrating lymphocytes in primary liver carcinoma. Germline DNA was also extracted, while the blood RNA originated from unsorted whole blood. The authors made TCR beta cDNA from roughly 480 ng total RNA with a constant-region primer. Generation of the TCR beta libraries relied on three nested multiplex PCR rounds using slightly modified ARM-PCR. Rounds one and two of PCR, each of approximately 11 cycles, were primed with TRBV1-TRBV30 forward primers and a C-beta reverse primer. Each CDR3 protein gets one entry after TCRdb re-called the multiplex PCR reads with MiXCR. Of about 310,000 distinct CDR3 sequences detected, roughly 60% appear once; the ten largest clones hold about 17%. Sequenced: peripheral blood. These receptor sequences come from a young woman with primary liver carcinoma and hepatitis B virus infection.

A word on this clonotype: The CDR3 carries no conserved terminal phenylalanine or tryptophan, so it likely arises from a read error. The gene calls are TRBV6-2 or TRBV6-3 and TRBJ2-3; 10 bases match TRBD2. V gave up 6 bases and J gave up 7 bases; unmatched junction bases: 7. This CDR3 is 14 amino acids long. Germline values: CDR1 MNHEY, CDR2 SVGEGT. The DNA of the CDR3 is TGTGCCAGCAGACTAGCGGGATTGGGAAATACGCAGTATTCT. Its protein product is CASRLAGLGNTQYS.

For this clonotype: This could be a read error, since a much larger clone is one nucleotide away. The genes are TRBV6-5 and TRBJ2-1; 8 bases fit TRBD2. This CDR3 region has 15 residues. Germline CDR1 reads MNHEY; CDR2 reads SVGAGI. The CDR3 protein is CPSSYTTGGWNEQFF. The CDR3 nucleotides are TGTCCCAGCAGTTACACAACGGGAGGGTGGAATGAGCAGTTCTTC.

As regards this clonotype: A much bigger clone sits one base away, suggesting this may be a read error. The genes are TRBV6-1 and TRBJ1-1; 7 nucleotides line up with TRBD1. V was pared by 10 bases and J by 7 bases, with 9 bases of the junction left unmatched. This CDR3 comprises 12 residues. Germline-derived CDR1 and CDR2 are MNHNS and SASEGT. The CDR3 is CANDNRGREAFF. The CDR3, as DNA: TGTGCCAACGACAACAGGGGTCGTGAAGCTTTCTTT.

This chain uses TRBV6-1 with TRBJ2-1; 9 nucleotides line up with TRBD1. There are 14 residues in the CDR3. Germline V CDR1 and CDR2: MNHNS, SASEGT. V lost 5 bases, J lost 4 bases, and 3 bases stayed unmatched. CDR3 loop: CASSWTGEYNEQFF. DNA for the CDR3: TGTGCCAGCAGTTGGACAGGGGAATACAATGAGCAGTTCTTC.

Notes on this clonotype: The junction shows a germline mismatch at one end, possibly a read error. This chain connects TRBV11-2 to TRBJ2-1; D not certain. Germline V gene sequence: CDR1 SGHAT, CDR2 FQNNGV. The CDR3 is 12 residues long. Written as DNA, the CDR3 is TGTGTCAGCACCTTAGCCCGCAATGAGCAGTTCTTC. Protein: CVSTLARNEQFF.

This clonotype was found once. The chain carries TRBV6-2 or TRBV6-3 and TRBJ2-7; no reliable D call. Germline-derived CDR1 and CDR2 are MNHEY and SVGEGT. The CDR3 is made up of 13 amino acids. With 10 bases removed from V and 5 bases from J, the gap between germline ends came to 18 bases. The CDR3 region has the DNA TGTGCCATCAGGAATTGGGAAGTGCACGAGCAGTACTTC. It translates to CAIRNWEVHEQYF.

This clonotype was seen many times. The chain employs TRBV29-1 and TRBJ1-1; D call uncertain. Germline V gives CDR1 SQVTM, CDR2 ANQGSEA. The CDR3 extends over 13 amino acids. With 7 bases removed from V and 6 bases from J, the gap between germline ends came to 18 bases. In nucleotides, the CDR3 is TGCAGCGCCGGCGGCACCGCCCTCTCTGAAGCTTTCTTT. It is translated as CSAGGTALSEAFF.

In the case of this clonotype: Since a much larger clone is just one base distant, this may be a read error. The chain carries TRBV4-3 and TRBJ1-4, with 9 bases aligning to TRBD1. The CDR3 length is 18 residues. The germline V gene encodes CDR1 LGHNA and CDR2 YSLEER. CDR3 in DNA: TGCGCCAGCAACCAAGATCCGCCCGGGACAGGGATAAATGAAAAACTGTTTTTT. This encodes CASNQDPPGTGINEKLFF.